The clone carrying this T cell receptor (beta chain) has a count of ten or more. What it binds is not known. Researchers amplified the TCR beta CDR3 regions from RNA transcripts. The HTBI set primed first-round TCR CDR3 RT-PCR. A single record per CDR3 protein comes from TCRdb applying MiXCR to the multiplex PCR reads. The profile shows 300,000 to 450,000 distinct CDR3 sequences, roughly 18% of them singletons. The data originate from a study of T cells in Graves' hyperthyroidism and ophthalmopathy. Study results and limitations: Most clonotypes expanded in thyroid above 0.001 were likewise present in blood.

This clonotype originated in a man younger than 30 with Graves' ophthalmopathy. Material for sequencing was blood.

Here the CDR3 reads CSASAGEAFF. In DNA form, the CDR3 reads TGCAGTGCTAGTGCGGGGGAGGCTTTCTTT. The V gene is TRBV20-1, the J gene TRBJ1-1; perhaps TRBD1 as D (5 bases). The V gene lost 3 bases and the J gene lost 11 bases, with 10 bases spanning the gap. The CDR3 extends over 10 amino acids. In germline, CDR1 is DFQATT, CDR2 SNEGSKA (reference sequence).